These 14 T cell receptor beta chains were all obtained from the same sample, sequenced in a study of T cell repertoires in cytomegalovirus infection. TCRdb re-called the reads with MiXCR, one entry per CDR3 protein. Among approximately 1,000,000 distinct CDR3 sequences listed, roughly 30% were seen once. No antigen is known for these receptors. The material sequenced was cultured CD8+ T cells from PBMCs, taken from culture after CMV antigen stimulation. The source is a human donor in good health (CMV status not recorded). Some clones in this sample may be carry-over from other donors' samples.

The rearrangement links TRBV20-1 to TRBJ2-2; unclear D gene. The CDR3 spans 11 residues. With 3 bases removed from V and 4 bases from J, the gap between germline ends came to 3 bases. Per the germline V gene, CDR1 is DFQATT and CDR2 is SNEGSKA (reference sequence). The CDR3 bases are TGCAGTGCTAGTGTCACCGGGGAGCTGTTTTTT. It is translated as CSASVTGELFF.

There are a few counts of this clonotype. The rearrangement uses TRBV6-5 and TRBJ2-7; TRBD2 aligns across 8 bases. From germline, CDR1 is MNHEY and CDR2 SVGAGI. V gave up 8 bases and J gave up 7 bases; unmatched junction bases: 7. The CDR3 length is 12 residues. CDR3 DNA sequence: TGTGCCAGCTCCGGGGGGGCGGGGGAGCAGTACGTC. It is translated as CASSGGAGEQYV.

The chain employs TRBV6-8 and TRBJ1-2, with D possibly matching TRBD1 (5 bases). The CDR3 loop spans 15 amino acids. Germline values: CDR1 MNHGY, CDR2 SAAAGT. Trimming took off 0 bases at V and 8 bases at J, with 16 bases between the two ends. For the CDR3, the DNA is TGTGCCAGCAGTTACTCGACAGCTTACTTAGGGGGCTACACCTTC. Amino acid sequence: CASSYSTAYLGGYTF.

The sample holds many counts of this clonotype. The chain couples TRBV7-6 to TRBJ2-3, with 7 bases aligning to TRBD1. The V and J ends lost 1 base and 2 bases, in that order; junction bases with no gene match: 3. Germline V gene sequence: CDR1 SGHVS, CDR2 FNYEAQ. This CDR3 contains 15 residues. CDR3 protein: CASSLEGALTDTQYF. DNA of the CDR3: TGTGCCAGCAGCTTAGAGGGGGCCCTCACAGATACGCAGTATTTT.

This chain's CDR3 is CASSLSWGQSYEQYV. The CDR3 DNA reads as TGCGCCAGCAGCTTATCTTGGGGGCAATCCTACGAGCAGTACGTC. The chain combines TRBV5-1 with TRBJ2-7; possibly TRBD1 for D (6 bases). Germline V gene data show CDR1 as SGHRS and CDR2 as YFSETQ. The CDR3 sequence is 15 residues long. The ends were cut back, 2 bases at V and 1 base at J, with 13 bases in the middle.

CDR3: CASSLSSAMNTEAFF. The CDR3 nucleotides are TGTGCCAGCAGTTTATCGTCGGCTATGAACACTGAAGCTTTCTTT. This chain links TRBV27 with TRBJ1-1; D is undetermined. This CDR3 region has 15 residues. V lost 0 bases and J lost 0, with 8 bases in between. CDR1 and CDR2 from the germline V gene are MNHEY and SMNVEV (reference sequence).

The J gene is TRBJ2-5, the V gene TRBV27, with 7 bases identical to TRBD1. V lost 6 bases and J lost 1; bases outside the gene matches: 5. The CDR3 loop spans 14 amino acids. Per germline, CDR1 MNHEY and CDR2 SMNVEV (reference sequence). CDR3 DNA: TGTGCCAGCAGATCGACAGGGCGCCAAGAGACCCAGTACTTC. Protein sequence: CASRSTGRQETQYF.

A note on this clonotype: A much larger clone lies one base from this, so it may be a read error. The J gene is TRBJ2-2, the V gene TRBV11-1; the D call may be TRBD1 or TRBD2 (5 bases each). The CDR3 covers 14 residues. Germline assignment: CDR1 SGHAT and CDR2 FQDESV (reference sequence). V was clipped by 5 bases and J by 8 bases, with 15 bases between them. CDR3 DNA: TGTGCCAGCAGCCCGGACGGGACGAATGGGGAGCTGTTTTTT. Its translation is CASSPDGTNGELFF.

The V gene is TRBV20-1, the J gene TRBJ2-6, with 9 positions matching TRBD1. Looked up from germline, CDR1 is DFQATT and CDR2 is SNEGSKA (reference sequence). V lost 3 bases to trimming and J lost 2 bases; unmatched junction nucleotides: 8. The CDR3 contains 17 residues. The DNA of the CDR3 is TGCAGTGCTAGGACCCCGGGACAGGGACCTGGGGCCAACGTCCTGACTTTC. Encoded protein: CSARTPGQGPGANVLTF.

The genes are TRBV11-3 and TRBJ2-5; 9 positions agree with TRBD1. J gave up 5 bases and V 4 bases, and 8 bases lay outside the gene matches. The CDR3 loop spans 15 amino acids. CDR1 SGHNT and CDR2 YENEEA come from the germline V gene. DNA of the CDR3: TGTGCCAGCAGCTCAGGGACAGGGCAAAAGGAGACCCAGTACTTC. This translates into CASSSGTGQKETQYF.

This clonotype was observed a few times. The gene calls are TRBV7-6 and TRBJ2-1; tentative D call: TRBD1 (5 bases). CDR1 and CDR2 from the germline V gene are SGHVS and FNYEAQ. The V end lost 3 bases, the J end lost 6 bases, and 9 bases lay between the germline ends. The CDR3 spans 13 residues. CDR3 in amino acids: CASSFRVGNEQFF. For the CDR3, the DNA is TGTGCCAGCAGCTTCAGGGTGGGCAATGAGCAGTTCTTC.

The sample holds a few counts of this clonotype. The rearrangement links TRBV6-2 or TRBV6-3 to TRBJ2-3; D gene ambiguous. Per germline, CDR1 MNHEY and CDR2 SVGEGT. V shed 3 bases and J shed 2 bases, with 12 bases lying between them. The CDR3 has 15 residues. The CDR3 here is CASSYWAGHTDTQYF. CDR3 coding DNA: TGTGCCAGCAGTTATTGGGCTGGTCACACAGATACGCAGTATTTT.

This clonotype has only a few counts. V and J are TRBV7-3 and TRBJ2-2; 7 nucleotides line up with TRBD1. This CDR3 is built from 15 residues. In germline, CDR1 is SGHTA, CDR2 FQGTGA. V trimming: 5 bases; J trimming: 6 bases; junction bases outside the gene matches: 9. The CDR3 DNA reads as TGTGCCAGCAGCCAGTGGGGGCAGGGGGCCGGGGAGCTGTTTTTT. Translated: CASSQWGQGAGELFF.

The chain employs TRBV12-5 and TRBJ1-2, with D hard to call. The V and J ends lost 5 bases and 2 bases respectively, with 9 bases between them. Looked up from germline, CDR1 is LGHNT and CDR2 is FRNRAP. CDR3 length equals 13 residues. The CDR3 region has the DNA TGTGCTAGTGGTCCGACCACAAACTATGGCTACACCTTC. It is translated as CASGPTTNYGYTF.